Below are 26 T cell receptor beta chains sequenced from a single sample in a study of T cell responses to AZD1222 COVID-19 vaccine. The data were produced by immunoSEQ multiplex PCR, yet TCRdb's version contains in-frame clones alone and is incomplete. The data show about 130,000 clones, around 87% seen once. The material sequenced was peripheral blood, taken on day 0 of AZD1222 vaccination. These receptors were taken from an adult in good health.

This chain links TRBV19 with TRBJ2-1; perhaps TRBD2 as D (6 bases). Germline values: CDR1 LNHDA, CDR2 SQIVND (reference sequence). The CDR3 has 12 amino acids. V was cut by 6 bases and J by 5 bases, with 8 bases left in between. The CDR3 reads CASREGNNEQFF. The DNA for the CDR3 is TGTGCCAGTAGGGAGGGAAACAATGAGCAGTTCTTC. Combining the CDR3 with reference TRBV19 and TRBJ2-1 gives the whole variable domain DGGITQSPKYLFRKEGQNVTLSCEQNLNHDAMYWYRQDPGQGLRLIYYSQIVNDFQKGDIAEGYSVSREKKESFPLTVTSAQKNPTAFYLCASREGNNEQFFGPGTRLTVL.

The chain employs TRBV9 and TRBJ1-4, with no clear D. In germline, CDR1 is SGDLS, CDR2 YYNGEE. Between the trimmed V and J ends, which lost 3 bases and 0 bases, there was a span of 12 bases. The CDR3 contains 16 residues. This CDR3 is CASSEGSTATNEKLFF. The CDR3 nucleotides are TGTGCCAGCAGCGAGGGATCGACCGCAACTAATGAAAAACTGTTTTTT.

This chain joins TRBV11-2 and TRBJ1-4; no definite D call. V was pared by 5 bases and J by 7 bases, with 8 bases between. CDR3 length: 12 residues. The germline gives CDR1 SGHAT, CDR2 FQNNGV. The CDR3 region has the DNA TGTGCCAGCAGCCCTCCGGGTGAAAAACTGTTTTTT. Translating gives CASSPPGEKLFF.

V and J are TRBV5-1 and TRBJ2-7; D possibly corresponds to TRBD1 (5 bases). The V and J ends lost 0 bases and 2 bases respectively, with 9 bases between them. This CDR3 has 14 amino acids. Germline V gene sequence: CDR1 SGHRS, CDR2 YFSETQ. The CDR3: CASSLEDRTYEQYF. The CDR3 DNA reads as TGCGCCAGCAGCTTGGAAGACAGAACCTACGAGCAGTACTTC.

This clone was counted a single time. The chain couples TRBV19 to TRBJ1-5; D is possibly TRBD1 (5 bases). The length of the CDR3 is 15 residues. Trimming pared 3 bases from V and 4 bases from J, leaving 13 bases between. CDR1 and CDR2 (germline): LNHDA, SQIVND (reference sequence). The CDR3 region is CASSIGTRSNQPQHF. The CDR3 DNA sequence: TGTGCCAGTAGTATCGGGACCCGTTCGAATCAGCCCCAGCATTTT.

This clone has a handful of counts. The J gene is TRBJ2-7, the V gene TRBV10-3; the D gene is possibly TRBD1 (6 bases). V lost 7 bases, J lost 3 bases, and 13 bases lay in between. The CDR3 consists of 13 residues. In germline, CDR1 is ENHRY, CDR2 SYGVKD. The CDR3 DNA reads TGTGCCATCACCGGGACAAAGGACTACGAGCAGTACTTC. This codes for CAITGTKDYEQYF.

The V and J genes are TRBV7-3 and TRBJ2-7; 7 nucleotides align to TRBD1. The V and J ends lost 5 bases and 6 bases, in that order; junction bases with no gene match: 7. The CDR3 covers 13 residues. Germline V gene sequence: CDR1 SGHTA, CDR2 FQGTGA. The CDR3 coding sequence is TGTGCCAGCAGCCTACGACAGGGTTCCGAGCAGTACTTC. It is translated as CASSLRQGSEQYF.

The DNA for the CDR3 is TGTGCCAGCAGCTTAGCAACAGGGGGCTTCGACAATGAGCAGTTCTTC. Its protein is CASSLATGGFDNEQFF. V gene TRBV7-9 combines with J gene TRBJ2-1; 9 positions agree with TRBD1. The CDR3 is 16 residues long. With 0 bases clipped from V and 5 bases from J, the junction kept 5 bases outside the gene matches. Looked up from germline, CDR1 is SEHNR and CDR2 is FQNEAQ (reference sequence).

The chain couples TRBV11-2 to TRBJ1-3, with D unclear. Deletions cut 4 bases from V and 0 bases from J, with 4 bases between. The CDR3 is made up of 13 amino acids. Looked up from germline, CDR1 is SGHAT and CDR2 is FQNNGV. CDR3 region: CASSSNSGNTIYF. The CDR3 region has the DNA TGTGCCAGCAGCTCCAACTCTGGAAACACCATATATTTT.

The chain recombines TRBV7-2 with TRBJ2-3; no clear D gene. V was cut by 0 bases and J by 6 bases, with 7 bases left in between. This CDR3 spans 13 amino acids. Germline CDR1 and CDR2: SGHTA and FQGNSA. CDR3 bases: TGTGCCAGCAGCTTAGCGACCGGGGATACGCAGTATTTT. It is translated as CASSLATGDTQYF.

This clone was detected only once. This chain connects TRBV28 to TRBJ1-3; TRBD1 might be the D (6 bases). The length of the CDR3 is 15 residues. Trimming left V 6 bases short and J 0 bases short, with 12 bases between. Germline CDR1 MDHEN, CDR2 SYDVKM. The CDR3 coding sequence is TGTGCCAGCAGGGGACGGGACAACTCTGGAAACACCATATATTTT. It yields the protein CASRGRDNSGNTIYF.

The J gene is TRBJ2-1, the V gene TRBV28; TRBD2 might be the D (6 bases). The germline V and J ends were trimmed by 6 bases and 2 bases, with 11 bases remaining between them. In germline, CDR1 is MDHEN, CDR2 SYDVKM. The CDR3 has 14 residues. This CDR3 is CASSPAGTYNEQFF. In nucleotides, the CDR3 is TGTGCCAGCAGCCCCGCGGGGACCTACAATGAGCAGTTCTTC.

The J gene is TRBJ2-3, the V gene TRBV5-1; D is undetermined. Germline V gene lookup returns CDR1 SGHRS and CDR2 YFSETQ. V was pared by 3 bases and J by 4 bases, with 9 bases between. The CDR3 is 13 residues long. In DNA, the CDR3 is TGCGCCAGCAGCTCGAGTGTGGCAGATACGCAGTATTTT. Encoded protein: CASSSSVADTQYF.

V usage is TRBV28 and J usage is TRBJ2-7, with 9 nucleotides matching TRBD1. Germline V gene sequence: CDR1 MDHEN, CDR2 SYDVKM. The J segment lost 4 bases and the V segment lost 5 bases, leaving 3 bases of the junction unmatched. This CDR3 contains 13 residues. Here the CDR3 DNA reads TGTGCCAGCAGTCGGGACAGGGCTTACGAGCAGTACTTC. Translation gives CASSRDRAYEQYF.

With respect to this clone: In the same sample, other DNA sequences code for this CDR3. The J gene is TRBJ2-1, the V gene TRBV9; 8 bases fit TRBD2. Germline-derived CDR1 and CDR2 are SGDLS and YYNGEE. CDR3 length equals 15 residues. V was clipped by 0 bases and J by 7 bases; unmatched bases: 6. For the CDR3, the DNA is TGTGCCAGCAGCGTAGGCGGGGGGCCTTTTAATGAGCAGTTCTTC. It specifies CASSVGGGPFNEQFF. The full variable domain, its missing parts supplied by reference TRBV9 and TRBJ2-1, is DSGVTQTPKHLITATGQRVTLRCSPRSGDLSVYWYQQSLDQGLQFLIQYYNGEERAKGNILERFSAQQFPDLHSELNLSSLELGDSALYFCASSVGGGPFNEQFFGPGTRLTVL.

The gene calls are TRBV5-1 and TRBJ2-1; 11 nucleotides align to TRBD1. This CDR3 region has 16 residues. With V trimmed by 3 bases and J by 3 bases, 5 bases remained unmatched. Germline assignment: CDR1 SGHRS and CDR2 YFSETQ. CDR3 in amino acids: CASSSWTGGLYNEQFF. CDR3 nucleotide sequence: TGCGCCAGCAGCTCCTGGACAGGGGGCCTCTACAATGAGCAGTTCTTC.

The genes are TRBV7-2 and TRBJ2-1; D might be TRBD2 (7 bases). The germline V gene encodes CDR1 SGHTA and CDR2 FQGNSA. CDR3 length: 15 residues. Trimming stripped 1 base from V and 9 bases from J, with 16 bases between. The CDR3 spells CASSLVGGAGGEQFF. For the CDR3, the DNA is TGTGCCAGCAGCTTAGTTGGGGGGGCCGGCGGTGAGCAGTTCTTC. The complete variable domain, with remaining parts taken from reference TRBV7-2 and TRBJ2-1, reads GAGVSQSPSNKVTEKGKDVELRCDPISGHTALYWYRQSLGQGLEFLIYFQGNSAPDKSGLPSDRFSAERTGGSVSTLTIQRTQQEDSAVYLCASSLVGGAGGEQFFGPGTRLTVL.

The gene calls are TRBV5-5 and TRBJ1-1, with 7 bases identical to TRBD1. With 3 bases clipped from V and 1 base from J, the junction kept 9 bases outside the gene matches. Per germline, CDR1 SGHKS and CDR2 YYEKEE (reference sequence). The CDR3 is 16 residues long. CDR3 nucleotides: TGTGCCAGCAGCTCCTTTTACAGGGGCCGGAACACTGAAGCTTTCTTT. It translates to CASSSFYRGRNTEAFF.

This rearrangement joins TRBV7-9 to TRBJ1-6, with 7 bases fitting TRBD1. Germline V gene lookup returns CDR1 SEHNR and CDR2 FQNEAQ (reference sequence). V shed 5 bases and J 6 bases; nucleotides not matched to a gene: 10. This CDR3 has 16 residues. The CDR3 loop is CASSVRQGLCNSPLHF. For the CDR3, the DNA is TGTGCCAGCAGCGTCCGACAGGGACTTTGTAATTCACCCCTCCACTTT.

This chain joins TRBV28 and TRBJ1-5, with D possibly TRBD1 on 5 matching bases. Germline V lookup: CDR1 MDHEN, CDR2 SYDVKM. The CDR3 totals 14 residues. Trimming stripped 4 bases from V and 4 bases from J, with 11 bases between. The CDR3 sequence: CASSWKGFNQPQHF. The CDR3 region has the DNA TGTGCCAGCAGTTGGAAGGGGTTTAATCAGCCCCAGCATTTT.

The chain combines TRBV19 with TRBJ1-1; D unresolved. V was shortened by 0 bases and J by 8 bases, with 16 bases between the two germline ends. The CDR3 length is 15 residues. Germline CDR1 reads LNHDA; CDR2 reads SQIVND (reference sequence). Here the CDR3 reads CASSIDPASTAEAFF. The CDR3 DNA follows: TGTGCCAGTAGTATAGATCCAGCAAGTACGGCGGAAGCTTTCTTT.

The rearrangement joins TRBV6-5 to TRBJ2-7, with 7 bases identical to TRBD1. V trimming: 6 bases; J trimming: 3 bases; junction bases outside the gene matches: 5. Looked up from germline, CDR1 is MNHEY and CDR2 is SVGAGI. CDR3 length equals 13 residues. In DNA, the CDR3 is TGTGCCAGCAGCGTGGGACAGAGCTACGAGCAGTACTTC. Its translation: CASSVGQSYEQYF.

The chain recombines TRBV27 with TRBJ2-7, with 10 bases lining up with TRBD2. Germline CDR1 is MNHEY and CDR2 is SMNVEV (reference sequence). The CDR3 runs to 15 residues. Trimming took 6 bases from V and 1 from J; bases not matched to a gene: 6. CDR3 sequence: CASRPPGLASYEQYF. The CDR3, as DNA: TGTGCCAGCAGACCACCGGGACTAGCGTCCTACGAGCAGTACTTC.

This clone appeared a few times. This chain joins TRBV19 and TRBJ2-2; unclear D gene. The V gene lost 0 bases and the J gene lost 7 bases, with 9 bases spanning the gap. Germline values: CDR1 LNHDA, CDR2 SQIVND (reference sequence). The CDR3 consists of 14 residues. The CDR3 region is CASSIEWFVGELFF. The CDR3 nucleotides read TGTGCCAGTAGTATAGAGTGGTTTGTCGGGGAGCTGTTTTTT.

The chain has TRBV5-8 and TRBJ1-5; 9 nucleotides match TRBD1. V lost 10 bases, J lost 3 bases, and 14 bases stayed unmatched. The length of the CDR3 is 16 residues. Per germline, CDR1 SGHTS and CDR2 YDEGEE. This CDR3 reads CAGPPGQGFNNQPQHF. CDR3 in DNA: TGTGCCGGACCCCCGGGACAGGGTTTTAACAATCAGCCCCAGCATTTT.

This rearrangement joins TRBV5-6 to TRBJ1-1; TRBD1 is a possible D gene (5 bases). Trimming pared 4 bases from V and 10 bases from J, leaving 14 bases between. The CDR3 extends over 12 amino acids. The V gene's germline CDR1 is SGHDT and CDR2 YYEEEE. CDR3 in DNA: TGTGCCAGCAGCCGGTTCGGGGGTATAGCTTTCTTT. Amino acids: CASSRFGGIAFF.